The next 30 T cell receptor beta chains were all read from a single sample in a study of beta chain features in type 1 diabetes. These TCRs' antigens remain unknown. The whole isolated RNA underwent reverse transcription, so sequencing captured expressed TCRB transcripts. Profiling relied on immunoSEQ multiplex PCR, and the TCRdb table lists in-frame clones only, not all of them. The table records roughly 400,000 clones, over 8.5% of them present only once. General study findings and limits: Moderate yet significant TCRB CDR3 shortening was seen in Type 1 diabetes patients in all four CD4+ subsets.

The sample was central memory CD4+ T cells from blood. The receptors were sampled from a man aged 25-45 years with type 1 diabetes.

This chain uses TRBV27 with TRBJ1-5, with D maybe TRBD1 (5 bases). V gave up 2 bases and J gave up 5 bases, with 10 bases separating them. The CDR3 has 14 residues. Looked up from germline, CDR1 is MNHEY and CDR2 is SMNVEV (reference sequence). CDR3 sequence (DNA): TGTGCCAGCAGTTTAAACGGGGGTCATCAGCCCCAGCATTTT. Translation: CASSLNGGHQPQHF.

This chain links TRBV6-6 with TRBJ1-5; D perhaps matches TRBD1 (5 bases). The germline gives CDR1 MNHNY, CDR2 SVGAGI (reference sequence). V lost 6 bases to trimming and J lost 6 bases, with 15 bases between them. The CDR3 has 14 amino acids. DNA of the CDR3: TGTGCCAGCAGGGACGGACAAGGAGGTCAGCCCCAGCATTTT. It yields the protein CASRDGQGGQPQHF.

A few counts support this clone. The chain joins TRBV11-2 to TRBJ2-1; D may be TRBD2 (6 bases). Between the trimmed V and J ends, which lost 2 bases and 4 bases, there was a span of 15 bases. CDR1 and CDR2 from the germline V gene are SGHAT and FQNNGV. The CDR3 spans 16 residues. The CDR3 coding sequence is TGTGCCAGCAGCTTACTGGGCGGGACGGCGTACAATGAGCAGTTCTTC. Its protein is CASSLLGGTAYNEQFF.

This clone was observed many times. The chain joins TRBV7-9 to TRBJ1-4, with D maybe TRBD1 (6 bases). CDR3 length: 15 amino acids. V was shortened by 5 bases and J by 5 bases, with 15 bases between the two germline ends. Germline V gene data show CDR1 as SEHNR and CDR2 as FQNEAQ (reference sequence). The DNA of the CDR3 is TGTGCCAGCAGCGGCCGGACAGCTCCAAATGAAAAACTGTTTTTT. It translates to CASSGRTAPNEKLFF. Supplemented by reference TRBV7-9 and TRBJ1-4, the full variable domain reads DTGVSQNPRHKITKRGQNVTFRCDPISEHNRLYWYRQTLGQGPEFLTYFQNEAQLEKSRLLSDRFSAERPKGSFSTLEIQRTEQGDSAMYLCASSGRTAPNEKLFFGSGTQLSVL.

This clone was seen a handful of times. The chain links TRBV13 to TRBJ2-7, with a possible D match to TRBD2 (6 bases). The CDR3 length is 15 residues. Germline CDR1 is PRHDT and CDR2 is FYEKMQ (reference sequence). Trimming took off 5 bases at V and 4 bases at J, with 18 bases between the two ends. CDR3 nucleotide sequence: TGTGCCAGCAGCGCTGGAAGGAGGGGACGGTACGAGCAGTACTTC. This gives the protein CASSAGRRGRYEQYF.

This clone was picked up many times. The chain has TRBV7-9 and TRBJ2-1, with D perhaps TRBD1 or TRBD2 (6 bases each). The V gene lost 2 bases and the J gene lost 9 bases, with 17 bases spanning the gap. The CDR3 is 15 amino acids. Germline lookup yields CDR1 SEHNR and CDR2 FQNEAQ (reference sequence). The CDR3 loop reads CASSLPQGGIIEQFF. The CDR3 bases are TGTGCCAGCAGCTTACCACAGGGAGGAATCATTGAGCAGTTCTTC.

This clone was observed many times. This chain connects TRBV7-2 to TRBJ2-2; D perhaps matches TRBD1 (6 bases). Trimming stripped 3 bases from V and 1 base from J, with 9 bases between. CDR1 SGHTA and CDR2 FQGNSA come from the germline V gene. This CDR3 has 15 residues. The CDR3 spells CASSFGQLNTGELFF. CDR3 in DNA: TGTGCCAGCAGCTTCGGACAGTTGAACACCGGGGAGCTGTTTTTT.

The V call is TRBV20-1, the J call TRBJ1-1, with TRBD1 as a possible D gene (5 bases). V was trimmed by 6 bases and J by 5 bases, leaving 10 bases between them. CDR1 DFQATT and CDR2 SNEGSKA come from the germline V gene (reference sequence). The CDR3 has 11 residues. CDR3 nucleotides: TGCAGTGCCTTTCGGGGGACTGAAGCTTTCTTT. Translation: CSAFRGTEAFF.

This chain links TRBV29-1 with TRBJ2-5, with D hard to call. The J call is doubtful: the DNA matches TRBJ2-7 better. The CDR3 contains 12 residues. In germline, CDR1 is SQVTM, CDR2 ANQGSEA. CDR3 residues: CSVTTDSYEQYF. The CDR3 region has the DNA TGCAGCGTCACGACGGATTCCTACGAGCAGTACTTC.

This clone was recorded at least ten times. This chain links TRBV6-5 with TRBJ2-6; D is perhaps TRBD1 (6 bases). This CDR3 is built from 16 residues. The V and J ends lost 2 bases and 1 base respectively, with 9 bases between them. CDR1 and CDR2 (germline): MNHEY, SVGAGI. DNA for the CDR3: TGTGCCAGCAGTTACGGGACAACTTCTGGGGCCAACGTCCTGACTTTC. Its translation: CASSYGTTSGANVLTF.

The chain combines TRBV9 with TRBJ2-1; no firm D call. The CDR3 consists of 14 residues. CDR1 and CDR2 (germline): SGDLS, YYNGEE. Trimming removed 0 bases at V and 5 bases at J, with 9 bases between. CDR3 sequence (DNA): TGTGCCAGCAGCGTAGGTGGCACAAACAATGAGCAGTTCTTC. This translates into CASSVGGTNNEQFF.

This chain links TRBV5-1 with TRBJ2-7; 10 bases map to TRBD1. The V segment lost 4 bases and the J segment 5 bases; nucleotides outside the gene matches: 12. Looked up from germline, CDR1 is SGHRS and CDR2 is YFSETQ. This CDR3 is built from 16 residues. The CDR3 coding sequence is TGCGCCAGCAGCACTGGCGCGGGACAGGGGTCGGACGAGCAGTACTTC. Its protein is CASSTGAGQGSDEQYF. Full variable domain (missing parts from reference TRBV5-1 and TRBJ2-7): KAGVTQTPRYLIKTRGQQVTLSCSPISGHRSVSWYQQTPGQGLQFLFEYFSETQRNKGNFPGRFSGRQFSNSRSEMNVSTLELGDSALYLCASSTGAGQGSDEQYFGPGTRLTVT.

Only a few counts were recorded for this clone. The chain combines TRBV7-8 with TRBJ2-7; a possible D gene is TRBD2 (5 bases). The CDR3 is made up of 14 amino acids. V gave up 5 bases and J gave up 2 bases, with 13 bases separating them. Germline V CDR1 and CDR2: SGHVS, FQNEAQ. The CDR3 DNA sequence: TGTGCCAGCAGCCCTCGAGGAGGAACCTACGAGCAGTACTTC. It translates to CASSPRGGTYEQYF. Full variable domain (remainder filled in from reference TRBV7-8 and TRBJ2-7): GAGVSQSPRYKVAKRGQDVALRCDPISGHVSLFWYQQALGQGPEFLTYFQNEAQLDKSGLPSDRFFAERPEGSVSTLKIQRTQQEDSAVYLCASSPRGGTYEQYFGPGTRLTVT.

This clone was detected many times. The gene calls are TRBV7-9 and TRBJ2-3; either TRBD1 or TRBD2 may supply D (5 bases each). The CDR3 contains 14 residues. Germline V gene data show CDR1 as SEHNR and CDR2 as FQNEAQ (reference sequence). V was clipped by 5 bases and J by 4 bases, with 13 bases between them. The chain's CDR3 is CASSMSQGADTQYF. The CDR3, as DNA: TGTGCCAGCAGCATGTCTCAGGGAGCAGATACGCAGTATTTT. The whole variable domain, remainder taken from reference TRBV7-9 and TRBJ2-3, is DTGVSQNPRHKITKRGQNVTFRCDPISEHNRLYWYRQTLGQGPEFLTYFQNEAQLEKSRLLSDRFSAERPKGSFSTLEIQRTEQGDSAMYLCASSMSQGADTQYFGPGTRLTVL.

This clone was seen a few times. With a far larger clone one base away, a read error is the likely cause. This CDR3 is also generated by other DNA sequences in the sample. CDR3 coding DNA: TGTGCCAGCAGCTTGGACAGGAACACTGAAGCTTTCTTT. This translates into CASSLDRNTEAFF. V and J are TRBV7-9 and TRBJ1-1, with a tentative D call TRBD1 (6 bases). Germline CDR1 SEHNR, CDR2 FQNEAQ (reference sequence). The CDR3 extends over 13 amino acids. Trimming removed 3 bases at V and 1 base at J, with 6 bases between. Supplemented by reference TRBV7-9 and TRBJ1-1, the full variable domain reads DTGVSQNPRHKITKRGQNVTFRCDPISEHNRLYWYRQTLGQGPEFLTYFQNEAQLEKSRLLSDRFSAERPKGSFSTLEIQRTEQGDSAMYLCASSLDRNTEAFFGQGTRLTVV.

This chain connects TRBV5-6 to TRBJ1-5, with D unresolved. Germline values: CDR1 SGHDT, CDR2 YYEEEE. This CDR3 contains 14 residues. V lost 5 bases and J 4 bases, leaving 13 bases between the germline ends. The CDR3 is CASSATVNNQPQHF. The CDR3 DNA follows: TGTGCCAGCAGTGCCACAGTAAATAATCAGCCCCAGCATTTT.

This clone was picked up a small number of times. V usage is TRBV7-7 and J usage is TRBJ2-7, with 7 bases matching TRBD1. Per germline, CDR1 SSHAT and CDR2 FNYEAQ (reference sequence). J was trimmed by 2 bases and V by 5 bases; bases with no gene match: 9. This CDR3 has 15 residues. DNA of the CDR3: TGTGCCAGCAGCCAAGTCAGGGGGTATGCCTACGAGCAGTACTTC. This codes for CASSQVRGYAYEQYF.

V gene TRBV2 combines with J gene TRBJ2-3; 11 nucleotides line up with TRBD2. Germline CDR1 reads SNHLY; CDR2 reads FYNNEI. V was clipped by 6 bases and J by 5 bases; unmatched bases: 4. The CDR3 consists of 14 residues. The CDR3 region is CASSILAGEDTQYF. DNA of the CDR3: TGTGCCAGCAGCATACTAGCGGGAGAAGATACGCAGTATTTT.

This clone was counted between two and nine times. CDR3 coding DNA: TGTGCCAGCAGCGGAAGCGGGAGGGCCGCAGATACGCAGTATTTT. This gives the protein CASSGSGRAADTQYF. The chain recombines TRBV11-2 with TRBJ2-3; 10 nucleotides line up with TRBD2. The V and J ends lost 5 bases and 4 bases, in that order; junction bases with no gene match: 6. The CDR3 totals 15 residues. Germline values: CDR1 SGHAT, CDR2 FQNNGV.

The gene calls are TRBV6-5 and TRBJ1-5, with unresolved D. The V gene lost 6 bases and the J gene lost 2 bases, with 8 bases spanning the gap. This CDR3 comprises 13 residues. Per germline, CDR1 MNHEY and CDR2 SVGAGI. CDR3 residues: CASSGRGNQPQHF. CDR3 DNA sequence: TGTGCCAGCAGCGGTAGGGGCAATCAGCCCCAGCATTTT.

The chain carries TRBV5-1 and TRBJ1-2, with 7 bases matching TRBD1. Germline lookup yields CDR1 SGHRS and CDR2 YFSETQ. The V gene end was trimmed by 7 bases and the J gene end by 2 bases; junction bases not matched to a gene: 8. CDR3 size: 14 residues. The CDR3 loop reads CASRRDSENYGYTF. CDR3 sequence (DNA): TGCGCCAGCCGTAGGGACAGCGAAAACTATGGCTACACCTTC.

This clone came up a few times. The chain combines TRBV14 with TRBJ2-5; 9 bases are a match to TRBD2. Germline V lookup: CDR1 SGHDN, CDR2 FVKESK. V was clipped by 5 bases and J by 3 bases; unmatched bases: 4. CDR3 length: 14 residues. CDR3: CASSGSGSEETQYF. CDR3 sequence (DNA): TGTGCCAGCAGCGGTAGCGGGAGTGAAGAGACCCAGTACTTC. Variable domain in full (rest from reference TRBV14 and TRBJ2-5): EAGVTQFPSHSVIEKGQTVTLRCDPISGHDNLYWYRRVMGKEIKFLLHFVKESKQDESGMPNNRFLAERTGGTYSTLKVQPAELEDSGVYFCASSGSGSEETQYFGPGTRLLVL.

The chain carries TRBV7-9 and TRBJ2-7; D not resolved. The germline V and J ends were trimmed by 2 bases and 0 bases, with 5 bases remaining between them. The CDR3 sequence is 13 residues long. The germline V gene encodes CDR1 SEHNR and CDR2 FQNEAQ (reference sequence). The chain's CDR3 is CASSLLRSYEQYF. The CDR3 DNA reads TGTGCCAGCAGCTTACTCCGCTCCTACGAGCAGTACTTC.

This clone was seen a handful of times. The chain has TRBV23-1 and TRBJ1-2; TRBD1 is a possible D gene (5 bases). TRBV23-1 is noted as an ORF with a role that remains uncertain. Between the trimmed V and J ends, which lost 10 bases and 7 bases, there was a span of 16 bases. The CDR3 runs 12 residues. CDR3 in DNA: TGCGCCACCCAGGGCAGGGCGAGTGGCTACACCTTC. This encodes CATQGRASGYTF.

This clone was picked up a small number of times. The rearrangement joins TRBV25-1 to TRBJ1-1, with D possibly TRBD1 on 6 matching bases. Per the germline V gene, CDR1 is MGHDK and CDR2 is SYGVNS. V gave up 6 bases and J gave up 1 base, with 9 bases separating them. CDR3 length: 13 residues. The CDR3 bases are TGTGCCAGCAGCCAGACAGGGAACACTGAAGCTTTCTTT. Protein product: CASSQTGNTEAFF.

The chain employs TRBV28 and TRBJ2-4, with a possible D match to TRBD2 (6 bases). Per germline, CDR1 MDHEN and CDR2 SYDVKM. Trimming stripped 8 bases from V and 8 bases from J, with 13 bases between. This CDR3 comprises 12 residues. CDR3 protein: CASGGTTDIQYF. The DNA for the CDR3 is TGTGCCAGCGGGGGGACGACCGACATTCAGTACTTC. The variable domain in full, with the rest retrieved from reference TRBV28 and TRBJ2-4, is DVKVTQSSRYLVKRTGEKVFLECVQDMDHENMFWYRQDPGLGLRLIYFSYDVKMKEKGDIPEGYSVSREKKERFSLILESASTNQTSMYLCASGGTTDIQYFGAGTRLSVL.

The chain links TRBV7-8 to TRBJ2-3, with 13 nucleotides matching TRBD2. The ends lost 5 bases at V and 3 bases at J; junction bases unmatched: 5. The CDR3 is 16 amino acids. Per germline, CDR1 SGHVS and CDR2 FQNEAQ. The CDR3 spells CASSPGLAGKTDTQYF. The DNA for the CDR3 is TGTGCCAGCAGCCCGGGACTAGCGGGAAAGACAGATACGCAGTATTTT.

This clone was detected a few times. This chain connects TRBV5-1 to TRBJ1-2; 9 positions agree with TRBD1. Losses at the gene ends were 0 bases for V and 5 bases for J; bases not matched to a gene: 5. CDR1 and CDR2 (germline): SGHRS, YFSETQ. The CDR3 has 15 residues. In nucleotides, the CDR3 is TGCGCCAGCAGCTTGGAGGGACAGGGCCAATATGGCTACACCTTC. It yields the protein CASSLEGQGQYGYTF.

This clone was recorded a few times. The V call is TRBV21-1, the J call TRBJ2-1; the listed D gene, TRBD2, was not tested against the DNA. TRBV21-1 is described as a pseudogene. The CDR3 is 17 amino acids. The CDR3 nucleotides are TGTGCCAGCAGCCCCCAAGGGACTAGCGGGAGTGAATATGAGCAGTTCTTC. Protein sequence: CASSPQGTSGSEYEQFF.

In its sample, this clone was seen a few times. The chain is built from TRBV6-5 and TRBJ2-5, with D unresolved. The V and J ends lost 0 bases and 8 bases respectively, with 10 bases between them. CDR3 length: 13 amino acids. Germline values: CDR1 MNHEY, CDR2 SVGAGI. CDR3: CASSYSRYDTQYF. CDR3 bases: TGTGCCAGCAGTTACTCCCGGTATGACACCCAGTACTTC.